This T cell receptor (beta chain) was sequenced for a study of T cells in Graves' hyperthyroidism and ophthalmopathy (dated by TCRdb to 2018 to 2020). Turning to the overall study: Peripheral blood samples were taken at the time of initial diagnosis, prior to any treatment. To identify TCR V-J signatures that set the groups apart, the researchers used a discovery cohort of 100 or so patients, made up of roughly 45 with Graves' ophthalmopathy and about 60 with stable Graves' hyperthyroidism. Prospective prediction of ophthalmopathy was tested in an independent validation cohort consisting of 18 hyperthyroidism patients and more than 15 patients who later progressed to ophthalmopathy. The 75 to 100 discovery patients were divided at random into training and test sets in a 7:3 ratio. In addition, the study compared T-cell repertoires in thyroid tissue and in blood from several Graves' hyperthyroidism patients. After sampling, hyperthyroidism patients received methimazole starting at 30 mg daily, and ophthalmopathy patients received high-dose intravenous methylprednisolone. TCR Vbeta CDR3 sequencing of 140 or so peripheral blood samples (more than 40 ophthalmopathy, 70 to 85 hyperthyroidism and roughly 17 progressor patients) is reported in the paper.

For this clonotype: Its antigen is unknown. One base away there is no much larger clone; base qualities are not given.

The hyperthyroidism patients were between 18 and 65 years old and newly diagnosed, with a disease duration of less than 2 months. Exclusion was applied to patients with uncontrolled infections, other autoimmune diseases, pregnancy or lactation. Diagnoses were based on clinical symptoms, serum thyroxine and TRAb, thyroid ultrasound and orbital computed tomography. For progressor patients, blood was drawn at the first diagnosis of hyperthyroidism, before any ophthalmopathy symptoms had appeared. PBMCs were isolated from approximately 10 ml of fresh peripheral blood by Ficoll-Paque density gradient centrifugation. Patients classed as progressors first received a Graves' hyperthyroidism diagnosis and then went on to develop ophthalmopathy during follow-up. Trizol reagent was used to extract total RNA, and RNA quality was then checked on an Agilent 2100 Bioanalyzer. Amplification of TCR beta CDR3 regions was carried out from RNA transcripts. For the first round of RT-PCR on the TCR CDR3, the HTBI primer set was used together with the Qiagen OneStep RT-PCR kit. Libraries were constructed in a second round of multiplex PCR, after which size selection and purification were performed. Libraries were sequenced paired-end with 100 bp reads on an Illumina HiSeq2000. In the original analysis: SOAPnuke was used to process the raw data, with reads discarded if the reads contained adapters or uncalled bases, had a mean Phred below 15, or lacked an exact constant-primer or identifier match. COPE v1.2.5 was used to merge high-quality paired reads, and clonotypes were defined as unique nucleotide sequences. MiTCR v1.1 was used to align clonotypes to the IMGT TRBV, TRBD and TRBJ reference segments. Analysis was restricted to V-J combinations with a frequency above 0.0001, which covered 98% to 99.2% of repertoires. The TCS score was defined as the ratio of F50 (clonal expansion) to E x V (chaos), calculated using BLOSUM62-based TCRdist between CDR3 peptides within each V-J. Welch's t-statistics and random forest reduced just over 500 V-J features to 13, which were used in a naive Bayes classifier (R e1071). TCRdb passed the public sequencing reads through fastp at Q25 and MiXCR, retaining productive beta sequences. CDR3 protein duplicates are merged, each entry listing the most common genes and DNA. These V and J calls derive from TCRdb rather than the authors' analysis. The sample table lists about 130,000 distinct CDR3 sequences, roughly a fifth of them with a count of one. The ten most abundant clones make up around two thirds of the sample.

Overall results and qualifications from the work: Most expanded thyroid clonotypes (frequency above 0.001) were also detected in blood, suggesting blood repertoires may reflect thyroid immune responses. In validation, progression to ophthalmopathy was predicted by the model with almost 71% sensitivity and 72% to 85% specificity, a median of 6.5 months before onset. Sample size was not statistically predetermined, and blinding of investigators to group allocation was not performed. A model built on a 13 V-J signature distinguished ophthalmopathy from stable hyperthyroidism, reaching over 85% sensitivity and around 81% specificity in cross-validation and 80%/75% in testing.

Looking up the germline V gene yields CDR1 MDHEN and CDR2 SYDVKM. The CDR3 sequence holds 16 residues, the cysteine and phenylalanine included. CDR3 DNA only is kept here, 48 bases in frame from base 1. Trimming takes 5 bases from V and 1 base from J, and the germline ends sit 15 bases apart. The chain was built from TRBV28 and TRBJ2-4; the D call could be TRBD1 or TRBD2, with each sharing 5 bases. The TCR originated in a woman aged 45-60 years with Graves' hyperthyroidism that later progressed to Graves' ophthalmopathy. Sequencing was carried out using blood. The CDR3: CASSRGAPSAKNIQYF. The DNA sequence follows: TGTGCCAGCAGTCGAGGGGCTCCTTCGGCCAAAAACATTCAGTACTTC.